This section outlines one TCR beta chain sequence together with its context. The antigen remains unidentified. These data originate in a study of siplizumab effects on memory and regulatory T cells. Findings of the study overall: Major contributors to the alloresponse seemed to be naive T cells, which also appeared more diverse than memory cells. The study found that siplizumab significantly reduced alloreactive sequences traceable to unstimulated CD4+ memory cells.

Data came from immunoSEQ multiplex PCR; TCRdb stores just in-frame clones and leaves some out. The sample includes 90,000 to 120,000 clones, more than 85% seen only once; the top ten take approximately 0.67%. V gave up 5 bases and J gave up 7 bases, with 20 bases separating them. The CDR3 consists of 15 residues. Per the germline V gene, CDR1 is MNHNS and CDR2 is SASEGT. This chain joins TRBV6-1 and TRBJ2-5, with a weak D call TRBD2 (5 bases). The TCR comes from a human donor in good health. Sequenced material: Tregs sorted from blood. CDR3 nucleotides: TGTGCCAGCAGTCCAGCCGCATGGATCGGAGGGACCCAGTACTTC. Amino acid sequence: CASSPAAWIGGTQYF.